The 10 T cell receptor beta chains presented below share a single source sample, sequenced in a study of control samples from healthy donors and cancer patients. The protocol was immunoSEQ multiplex PCR, while the TCRdb copy is restricted to in-frame clones and leaves out a portion. The table shows 78,000 or so clones, with 70% to 90% occurring only once. Sequencing was carried out using blood. The receptors derive from a woman aged 45-59 years in good health.

V usage is TRBV30 and J usage is TRBJ2-1; D not resolved. Between the trimmed V and J ends, which lost 3 bases and 7 bases, there was a span of 22 bases. Germline values: CDR1 GTSNPN, CDR2 SVGIG (reference sequence). CDR3 length: 16 residues. As DNA, the CDR3 is TGTGCCTGGAGACCCACCCAGCCTTTTGGTTTTAATGAGCAGTTCTTC. Its protein is CAWRPTQPFGFNEQFF. Full variable domain (missing parts from reference TRBV30 and TRBJ2-1): SQTIHQWPATLVQPVGSPLSLECTVEGTSNPNLYWYRQAAGRGLQLLFYSVGIGQISSEVPQNLSASRPQDRQFILSSKKLLLSDSGFYLCAWRPTQPFGFNEQFFGPGTRLTVL.

The chain recombines TRBV2 with TRBJ2-3; 7 bases line up with TRBD2. The CDR3 spans 14 residues. V lost 10 bases and J lost 2; bases outside the gene matches: 9. The germline CDR1 and CDR2 sequences are SNHLY and FYNNEI. CDR3 sequence: CATRRAGYTDTQYF. CDR3 nucleotides: TGTGCCACGAGACGAGCGGGGTACACAGATACGCAGTATTTT. The variable domain in full, completed from reference TRBV2 and TRBJ2-3, reads EPEVTQTPSHQVTQMGQEVILRCVPISNHLYFYWYRQILGQKVEFLVSFYNNEISEKSEIFDDQFSVERPDGSNFTLKIRSTKLEDSAMYFCATRRAGYTDTQYFGPGTRLTVL.

The chain uses TRBV6-1 and TRBJ2-7, with D unclear. Germline V CDR1 and CDR2: MNHNS, SASEGT. The length of the CDR3 is 14 residues. Trimming shortened V by 1 base and J by 3 bases, and 10 bases separated the two germline ends. The CDR3 protein is CASSEVHQDYEQYF. The CDR3 DNA sequence: TGTGCCAGCAGTGAAGTCCACCAAGACTACGAGCAGTACTTC.

The rearrangement links TRBV6-6 to TRBJ2-7; 9 positions match TRBD2. The CDR3 consists of 16 residues. Germline CDR1 is MNHNY and CDR2 is SVGAGI (reference sequence). Unmatched junction bases numbered 11, after V lost 2 bases and J lost 6 bases. The CDR3 loop is CASSYGQRGVFIEQYF. CDR3 coding DNA: TGTGCCAGCAGTTACGGCCAGCGGGGGGTTTTTATCGAGCAGTACTTC.

The chain recombines TRBV6-6 with TRBJ2-2, with TRBD1 matching 9 bases. Germline CDR1 reads MNHNY; CDR2 reads SVGAGI (reference sequence). V shed 4 bases, J shed 6 bases, and the junction held 9 bases outside the gene matches. This CDR3 region has 16 residues. The DNA of the CDR3 is TGTGCCAGCAGTTGGATGGACAGGGGAACTTCCGGGGAGCTGTTTTTT. Translation: CASSWMDRGTSGELFF.

The V and J genes are TRBV5-1 and TRBJ2-3; D unresolved. Germline V CDR1 and CDR2: SGHRS, YFSETQ. V was trimmed by 1 base and J by 5 bases, leaving 8 bases between them. This CDR3 region has 13 residues. In DNA, the CDR3 is TGCGCCAGCAGCTTGAGTGGGGAAGATACGCAGTATTTT. Protein product: CASSLSGEDTQYF.

The J gene is TRBJ1-2, the V gene TRBV7-9; D ambiguous. There are 15 residues in the CDR3. The V end lost 0 bases, the J end lost 5 bases, and 13 bases lay between the germline ends. In germline, CDR1 is SEHNR, CDR2 FQNEAQ (reference sequence). The CDR3 DNA reads TGTGCCAGCAGCTTAGCAAGGACGGACGGTTATGGCTACACCTTC. This encodes CASSLARTDGYGYTF.

To note about this clone: The same CDR3 arises from other DNA sequences in this sample as well. This sequence joins TRBV3-1 (or the pseudogene TRBV3-2) and TRBJ2-3; D possibly corresponds to TRBD1 (6 bases). CDR1 LGHDT and CDR2 YNNKEL come from the germline V gene (reference sequence). The V end was cut by 4 bases, the J end by 6 bases, with 14 bases between. This CDR3 spans 14 amino acids. The CDR3 region is CASSPDTRGDTQYF. The CDR3 DNA reads as TGTGCCAGCAGCCCCGATACTAGGGGGGATACGCAGTATTTT.

J is TRBJ2-7 and V is TRBV19; 7 bases match TRBD2. Germline V gene sequence: CDR1 LNHDA, CDR2 SQIVND (reference sequence). The J segment lost 0 bases and the V segment lost 3 bases, leaving 5 bases of the junction unmatched. The CDR3 is 15 residues long. This CDR3 reads CASSIPRGSSYEQYF. The CDR3 nucleotides read TGTGCCAGTAGTATTCCGCGGGGGAGCTCCTACGAGCAGTACTTC.

The chain combines TRBV15 with TRBJ2-3; the D gene is possibly TRBD2 (5 bases). The CDR3 totals 19 residues. V gave up 0 bases and J gave up 2 bases, with 21 bases separating them. Germline V lookup: CDR1 LNHNV, CDR2 YYDKDF (reference sequence). This CDR3 is CATSRERFPGAAHTDTQYF. The CDR3 coding sequence is TGTGCCACCAGCAGAGAGCGGTTTCCAGGAGCGGCCCACACAGATACGCAGTATTTT.